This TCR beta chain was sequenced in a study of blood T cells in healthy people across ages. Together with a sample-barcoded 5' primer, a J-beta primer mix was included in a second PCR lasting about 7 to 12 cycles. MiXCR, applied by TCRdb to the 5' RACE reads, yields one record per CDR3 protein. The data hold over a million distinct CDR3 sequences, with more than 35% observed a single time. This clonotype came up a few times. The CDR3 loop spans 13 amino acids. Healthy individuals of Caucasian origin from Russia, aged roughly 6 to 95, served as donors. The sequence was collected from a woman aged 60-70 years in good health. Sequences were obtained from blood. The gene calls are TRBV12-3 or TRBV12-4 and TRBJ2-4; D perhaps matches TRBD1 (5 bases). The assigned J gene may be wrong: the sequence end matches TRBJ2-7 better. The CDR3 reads CASSRSQGYEQYF. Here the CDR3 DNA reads TGTGCCAGCAGTCGTTCCCAGGGATACGAGCAGTACTTC.